This is a list of T cell receptor beta chains from one sample in a study of response to subunit inactivated influenza vaccine. MiXCR, applied by TCRdb to the RT-PCR reads, yields one record per CDR3 protein. The sample consists of approximately 530,000 distinct CDR3 sequences, about 8% of them appearing once. The source material was PBMCs from blood, sampled less than 30 months after vaccination. The source of these receptors is a man aged 45-69 years who received an inactivated influenza vaccine. CDR3s include the opening cysteine and the closing phenylalanine or tryptophan.

V	J	CDR3
TRBV6-2/TRBV6-3	TRBJ2-4	CASSPRDKTLAKNIQYF
TRBV20-1	TRBJ1-1	CSASPGQGEAFF
TRBV6-1	TRBJ1-3	CASSSGRPLSGNTIYF
TRBV12-3/TRBV12-4	TRBJ2-2	CATNSGGGELFF
TRBV2	TRBJ2-1	CASTPAAYNEQFF
TRBV7-2	TRBJ2-1	CASNQPGLAGPYNEQFF
TRBV20-1	TRBJ1-1	CSARDREGWTEAFF
TRBV12-3/TRBV12-4	TRBJ1-1	CASSYGWDTEAFF
TRBV7-9	TRBJ2-5	CASSTSGPETQYF
TRBV5-1	TRBJ2-3	CASSLLAGGGVSDTQYF
TRBV18	TRBJ2-5	CASSPRAGSQETQYF
TRBV21-1	TRBJ2-7	CASSALLRGQYF
TRBV11-2	TRBJ2-3	CASSFPSGTDSSTDTQYF
TRBV6-4	TRBJ2-2	CASSEGESGELFF
TRBV20-1	TRBJ1-3	CSASGGRGISGNTIYF
TRBV7-2	TRBJ2-7	CASSLYRGSSEQYF
TRBV6-1	TRBJ1-1	CASRRQFMNTEAFF
TRBV20-1	TRBJ2-7	CSARPIRSPREQYF
TRBV10-1	TRBJ1-2	CASSEGTGYGYTF
TRBV6-2/TRBV6-3	TRBJ2-5	CASSYSRGNQETQYF
TRBV4-1	TRBJ2-4	CASSQGSWGRGPVVAKNIQYF
TRBV7-2	TRBJ2-7	CASSGHSVVYEQYF
TRBV20-1	TRBJ2-4	CSARGVGAAKNIQYF
TRBV6-2/TRBV6-3	TRBJ2-7	CASRAGSGAYEQYF
TRBV2	TRBJ2-2	CASRSPGLASTGELFF
TRBV7-3	TRBJ2-1	CASSLQGVNEQFF
TRBV5-1	TRBJ2-5	CASSLDRENQYF
TRBV29-1	TRBJ2-4	CSFLGGPGGKNIQYF
TRBV6-1	TRBJ1-6	CASRRDRGHSPLHF
TRBV6-1	TRBJ2-2	CASRPRQIANTGELFF
TRBV10-3	TRBJ2-5	CAISEPGLGGETQYF
TRBV5-1	TRBJ2-7	CASSPNPGTYEQYF
TRBV7-9	TRBJ2-7	CASSLALTGYEQYF
TRBV6-1	TRBJ1-3	CASRGQGGGNTIYF
TRBV2	TRBJ1-1	CASSLLGDSSNTEAFF
TRBV11-2	TRBJ2-5	CASGRPRGGGETQYF
TRBV7-2	TRBJ2-2	CASSYRLAGGTGELFF
TRBV12-3/TRBV12-4	TRBJ2-2	CASSLGGVITGELFF
TRBV5-5	TRBJ2-2	CASSRAVATQNTGELFF
TRBV20-1	TRBJ2-3	CSASPLARTDTQYF
TRBV2	TRBJ2-7	CASSDEGGIYEQYF
TRBV25-1	TRBJ2-3	CASSEWGGRISTDTQYF
TRBV6-1	TRBJ2-2	CASSPGTTHTGELFF
TRBV6-5	TRBJ1-5	CASSSTGTYSNQPQHF
TRBV6-5	TRBJ2-7	CASSYYRGSYEQYF
TRBV29-1	TRBJ2-5	CSVGLGGTAETQYF
TRBV4-3	TRBJ2-4	CASSASGRAEAKNIQYF
TRBV4-3	TRBJ2-7	CASSQESGAIYEQYF
TRBV6-2/TRBV6-3	TRBJ2-7	CASSTISGSSYEQYF
TRBV5-1	TRBJ1-5	CASSYRDRENQPQHF